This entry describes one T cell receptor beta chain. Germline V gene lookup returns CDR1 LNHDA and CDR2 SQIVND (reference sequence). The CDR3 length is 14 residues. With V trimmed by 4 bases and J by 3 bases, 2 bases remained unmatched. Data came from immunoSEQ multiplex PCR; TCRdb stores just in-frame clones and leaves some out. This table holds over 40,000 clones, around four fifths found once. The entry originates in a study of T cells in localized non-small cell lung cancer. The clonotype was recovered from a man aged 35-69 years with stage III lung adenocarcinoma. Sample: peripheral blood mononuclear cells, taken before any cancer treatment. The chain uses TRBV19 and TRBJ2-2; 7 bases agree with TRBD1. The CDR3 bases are TGTGCCAGTAGTACACAGGGGTACACCGGGGAGCTGTTTTTT. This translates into CASSTQGYTGELFF.